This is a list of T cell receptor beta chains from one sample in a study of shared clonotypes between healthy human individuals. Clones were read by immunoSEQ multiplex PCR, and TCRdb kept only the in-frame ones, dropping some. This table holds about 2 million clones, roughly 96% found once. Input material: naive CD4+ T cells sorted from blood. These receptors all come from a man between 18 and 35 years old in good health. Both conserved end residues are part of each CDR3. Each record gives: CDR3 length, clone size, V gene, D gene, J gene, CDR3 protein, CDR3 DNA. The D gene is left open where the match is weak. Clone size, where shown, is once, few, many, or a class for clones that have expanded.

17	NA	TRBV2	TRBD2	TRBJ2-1	CASSELAGGSPFGEQFF	TGTGCCAGCAGCGAACTAGCGGGAGGATCACCGTTCGGTGAGCAGTTCTTC
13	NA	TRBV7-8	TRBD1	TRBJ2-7	CASRTGQSYEQYF	TGTGCCAGCAGAACGGGACAGTCCTACGAGCAGTACTTC
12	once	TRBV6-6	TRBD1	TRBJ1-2	CASSYTGTAYTF	TGTGCCAGCAGTTACACCGGGACAGCCTACACCTTC
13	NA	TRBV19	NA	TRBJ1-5	CASRRDSNQPQHF	TGTGCCAGTAGGAGGGATAGCAATCAGCCCCAGCATTTT
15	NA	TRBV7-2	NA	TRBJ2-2	CASSYQGGNTGELFF	TGTGCCAGCAGCTATCAGGGGGGTAACACCGGGGAGCTGTTTTTT
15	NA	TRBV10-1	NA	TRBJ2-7	CASSESKRGLDEQYF	TGCGCCAGCAGTGAGTCGAAGAGGGGGTTGGACGAGCAGTACTTC
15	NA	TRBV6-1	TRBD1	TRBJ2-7	CASSESGTGGREQYF	TGTGCCAGCAGTGAATCGGGGACAGGGGGCAGGGAGCAGTACTTC
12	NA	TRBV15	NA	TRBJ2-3	CAAARGTDTQYF	TGTGCCGCCGCTAGGGGCACAGATACGCAGTATTTT
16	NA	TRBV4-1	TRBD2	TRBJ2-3	CASSPTSGGARDTQYF	TGCGCCAGCAGCCCCACTAGCGGGGGGGCCAGAGATACGCAGTATTTT
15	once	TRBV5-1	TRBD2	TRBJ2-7	CASSLTGGWLYEQYF	TGCGCCAGCAGCTTGACGGGAGGGTGGTTATACGAGCAGTACTTC
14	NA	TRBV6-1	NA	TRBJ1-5	CASSEAGPHQPQHF	TGTGCCAGCAGTGAAGCAGGGCCCCATCAGCCCCAGCATTTT
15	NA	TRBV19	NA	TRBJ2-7	CASSPSVKANYEQYF	TGTGCCAGTAGCCCATCTGTCAAGGCGAACTACGAGCAGTACTTC
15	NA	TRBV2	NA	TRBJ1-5	CASRRDDPGNQPQHF	TGTGCCAGCAGGAGGGATGACCCGGGGAATCAGCCCCAGCATTTT
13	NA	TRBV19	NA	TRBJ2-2	CASRTVNTGELFF	TGTGCCAGTAGGACCGTGAACACCGGGGAGCTGTTTTTT
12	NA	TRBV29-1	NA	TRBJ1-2	CSVTGDPHGYTF	TGCAGCGTTACGGGGGATCCGCATGGCTACACCTTC
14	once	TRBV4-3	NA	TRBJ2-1	CASSQDGAYNEQFF	TGCGCCAGCAGCCAAGATGGGGCCTACAATGAGCAGTTCTTC
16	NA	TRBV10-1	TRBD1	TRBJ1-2	CASSSGQANEDYGYTF	TGCGCCAGCAGTTCGGGACAGGCGAACGAGGACTATGGCTACACCTTC
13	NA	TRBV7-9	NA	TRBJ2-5	CASSPGPGETQYF	TGTGCCAGCAGCCCGGGCCCTGGAGAGACCCAGTACTTC
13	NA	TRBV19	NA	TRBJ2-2	CASSIGVTGELFF	TGTGCCAGTAGTATTGGAGTTACCGGGGAGCTGTTTTTT
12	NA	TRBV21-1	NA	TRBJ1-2	CASSKVRRGYTF	TGTGCCAGCAGCAAAGTTAGGAGGGGCTACACCTTC
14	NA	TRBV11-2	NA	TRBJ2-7	CASSRRFDSYEQYF	TGTGCCAGCAGTCGAAGGTTCGACAGCTACGAGCAGTACTTC
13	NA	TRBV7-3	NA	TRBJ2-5	CASSLTLQETQYF	TGTGCCAGCAGCTTAACGCTGCAAGAGACCCAGTACTTC